This TCR beta chain emerged from a study of blood T cell repertoires in COVID-19. Looking at the study overall: T cells, B-cell-depleted T cells, or PBMCs provided the cDNA or gDNA that served as material.

The V and J ends lost 6 bases and 2 bases, in that order; junction bases with no gene match: 6. Germline values: CDR1 MNHEY, CDR2 SVGAGI. CDR3 length equals 15 residues. Authors' processing steps: Reference gene primer amplification gave nucleated cell count estimates. Clones were sequenced by immunoSEQ multiplex PCR, and TCRdb holds only the in-frame ones, with some missing. The V and J calls and clone size come from that table; D and trimming were worked out from the DNA. The sample shows 200,000 to 300,000 clones, about four fifths of them seen only once. V is TRBV6-5 and J is TRBJ2-7, with 11 bases fitting TRBD1. The receptor comes from a man aged 80 or over with acute or convalescent COVID-19. Material for sequencing was peripheral blood. DNA for the CDR3: TGTGCCAGCAGCGGACAGGGGGCGAGTGCCTACGAGCAGTACTTC. Translation gives CASSGQGASAYEQYF.